This TCR beta chain was documented in a study of blood T cell repertoires in COVID-19. Trimming removed 4 bases at V and 4 bases at J, with 10 bases between. Germline loops: CDR1 MNHEY, CDR2 SVGAGI. This CDR3 comprises 14 residues. In the authors' methods: Cell counts per sample came from amplifying reference gene primers. TCRdb's copy holds only in-frame clones and misses some; the assay was immunoSEQ multiplex PCR. D and trimming come from the DNA, and the V and J calls and clone size come from that table. The top ten clones hold approximately 2.9% of a sample with about half a million clones, roughly 88% of them seen once.

The sequenced sample consisted of peripheral blood. The receptor was isolated from a human donor in a cohort sampled during active COVID-19. This chain links TRBV6-5 with TRBJ2-2, with TRBD1 as a possible D gene (5 bases). The CDR3, as DNA: TGTGCCAGCAGTTTCTCGACAGTCACCGGGGAGCTGTTTTTT. This gives the protein CASSFSTVTGELFF.